These 12 T cell receptor beta chains were sequenced from one sample in a study of identical twins. TCRdb called the 5' RACE reads again in MiXCR, with one record for every CDR3 protein. The sample yields some 570,000 distinct CDR3 sequences, around 24% seen once. This same sample was also part of a study on yellow fever vaccine responses in identical twins.

The sample comprised CD4+ T cells sorted from blood. The receptor source for this set is a woman in her late teens or twenties in good health.

The chain combines TRBV12-3 or TRBV12-4 with TRBJ2-4; 7 positions match TRBD1. J lost 3 bases, V lost 6 bases, and 8 bases had no gene match. The CDR3 consists of 15 residues. The CDR3 spells CASSPDRVSKNIQYF. The CDR3 DNA reads TGTGCCAGCAGCCCAGACAGGGTTAGCAAAAACATTCAGTACTTC.

This clonotype was counted a few times. The chain carries TRBV5-1 and TRBJ1-4; TRBD1 matches at 7 bases. The CDR3 extends over 16 amino acids. CDR1 and CDR2 from the germline V gene are SGHRS and YFSETQ. V lost 3 bases and J lost 0; bases outside the gene matches: 5. The CDR3 loop is CASSSGTAATNEKLFF. The CDR3 nucleotides are TGCGCCAGCAGCTCGGGGACAGCTGCAACTAATGAAAAACTGTTTTTT.

The chain has TRBV5-1 and TRBJ2-2, with TRBD2 matching over 8 bases. The germline gives CDR1 SGHRS, CDR2 YFSETQ. The length of the CDR3 is 15 residues. Trimming cost V 4 bases and J 5 bases; bases outside gene matches: 7. In DNA, the CDR3 is TGCGCCAGCAGCCGCGGGGGGACGAGGACCGGGGAGCTGTTTTTT. Its translation: CASSRGGTRTGELFF.

This chain links TRBV6-1 with TRBJ2-5, with 9 bases aligning to TRBD1. Trimming removed 5 bases from V and 5 bases from J; junction bases left unmatched: 9. The CDR3 is 15 residues long. Germline CDR1 MNHNS, CDR2 SASEGT. The CDR3 nucleotides are TGTGCCAGCAGTCCCGGGACAGGGCTGGGGGAGACCCAGTACTTC. Encoded protein: CASSPGTGLGETQYF.

This clonotype was seen only a few times. The chain couples TRBV24-1 to TRBJ2-3; D unresolved. V was cut by 3 bases and J by 4 bases, with 4 bases left in between. This CDR3 spans 12 amino acids. CDR1 is KGHDR and CDR2 is SFDVKD in the germline V gene. CDR3 in DNA: TGTGCCACCAGTGATGCTGCAGATACGCAGTATTTT. Its translation: CATSDAADTQYF.

The table lists this clonotype with a few counts. CDR3 nucleotides: TGTGCCAGCAGCTCTGCCAAGGACAGGAGCTCCTACGAGCAGTACTTC. Translated: CASSSAKDRSSYEQYF. V usage is TRBV13 and J usage is TRBJ2-7; 7 bases agree with TRBD1. The CDR3 totals 16 residues. V shed 4 bases and J 0 bases; nucleotides not matched to a gene: 9. Germline V gene lookup returns CDR1 PRHDT and CDR2 FYEKMQ (reference sequence).

The chain recombines TRBV7-9 with TRBJ1-2; 7 bases match TRBD1. V shed 1 base and J 3 bases; nucleotides not matched to a gene: 5. CDR3 length: 15 residues. Germline V gives CDR1 SEHNR, CDR2 FQNEAQ (reference sequence). In DNA form, the CDR3 reads TGTGCCAGCAGCTTAGGAGGGGGCGAGTACTATGGCTACACCTTC. As protein: CASSLGGGEYYGYTF.

Remarks on this clonotype: With a much larger clone just one base away, this may be a read error. Likely a read error: the CDR3 ends without its conserved phenylalanine or tryptophan. The V and J genes are TRBV10-3 and TRBJ1-1; D remains unclear. V gave up 8 bases and J gave up 1 base, with 11 bases separating them. The CDR3 runs to 13 residues. CDR1 ENHRY and CDR2 SYGVKD come from the germline V gene. The CDR3 region is CAILRGKNTEAFL. The CDR3 bases are TGTGCCATCCTTCGGGGAAAGAACACTGAAGCTTTCCTT.

This chain connects TRBV4-1 to TRBJ2-5; 8 nucleotides line up with TRBD2. CDR1 and CDR2 (germline): MGHRA, YSYEKL. This CDR3 region has 18 residues. Germline trimming cut 0 bases from V and 4 bases from J; bases unmatched to any gene: 13. CDR3 amino acids: CASSQDHRAGGVGETQYF. The CDR3 coding sequence is TGCGCCAGCAGCCAAGATCACAGGGCGGGGGGAGTCGGAGAGACCCAGTACTTC.

This clonotype was picked up a small number of times. The chain recombines TRBV2 with TRBJ1-2; D ambiguous. Germline lookup yields CDR1 SNHLY and CDR2 FYNNEI. The CDR3 spans 13 residues. The V end lost 6 bases, the J end lost 0 bases, and 8 bases lay between the germline ends. The CDR3 region has the DNA TGTGCCAGCAGCGAACACCCTAACTATGGCTACACCTTC. It yields the protein CASSEHPNYGYTF.

The sample holds a few counts of this clonotype. The rearrangement links TRBV20-1 to TRBJ1-2; D not resolved. Germline V gene data show CDR1 as DFQATT and CDR2 as SNEGSKA (reference sequence). V lost 3 bases, J lost 8 bases, and 13 bases lay in between. The CDR3 covers 12 residues. CDR3 region: CSASSAPYGYTF. The DNA of the CDR3 is TGCAGTGCTAGTAGCGCCCCCTACGGCTACACCTTC.

Details on this clonotype: Possible read error: a much larger clone is one base away. The chain couples TRBV6-1 to TRBJ2-5; D not resolved. The CDR3 is 13 residues long. Germline V gene lookup returns CDR1 MNHNS and CDR2 SASEGT. The CDR3 DNA is TGTGCCAGCAGTGAAGCGTTCAGAGAGACCCGGTACTTC. The encoded protein is CASSEAFRETRYF.